This T cell receptor beta chain was identified in a study of blood T cell repertoires in COVID-19. Study background: T cells, B-cell-depleted T cells, or PBMCs provided the cDNA or gDNA that served as material.

Followed over time, Seattle patients had been enrolled while infection was active. The CDR3 has 14 amino acids. Germline lookup yields CDR1 MNHEY and CDR2 SMNVEV (reference sequence). The V gene lost 2 bases and the J gene lost 2 bases, with 8 bases spanning the gap. Clones were read by immunoSEQ multiplex PCR, and TCRdb kept only the in-frame ones, dropping some. This sample yields 450,000 or so clones, of which around 90% are seen a single time; less than 0.95% belongs to the top ten. The chain links TRBV27 to TRBJ2-3, with D uncertain. The TCR originated in a man aged 18 to 29 with COVID-19, enrolled during active disease. Sequenced: peripheral blood. The CDR3 sequence: CASSLAESTDTQYF. CDR3 DNA sequence: TGTGCCAGCAGTTTAGCGGAGTCCACAGATACGCAGTATTTT.